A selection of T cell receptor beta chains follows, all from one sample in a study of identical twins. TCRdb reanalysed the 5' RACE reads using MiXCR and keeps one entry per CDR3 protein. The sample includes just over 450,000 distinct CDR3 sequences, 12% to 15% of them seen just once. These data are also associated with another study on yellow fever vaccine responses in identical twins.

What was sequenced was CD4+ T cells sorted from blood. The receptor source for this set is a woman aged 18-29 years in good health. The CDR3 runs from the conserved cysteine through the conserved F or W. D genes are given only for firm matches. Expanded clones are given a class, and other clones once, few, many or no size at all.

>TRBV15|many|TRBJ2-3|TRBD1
TGTGCCACCAGCAGTTTAGGACAGGGGGCACAGGATACGCAGTATTTT
CATSSLGQGAQDTQYF
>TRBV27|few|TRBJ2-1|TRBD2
TGTGCCAGCAGTTCGATTAGCGGGAGGCCCCACAATGAGCAGTTCTTC
CASSSISGRPHNEQFF
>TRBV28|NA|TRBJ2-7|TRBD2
TGTGCCAGTCGCACGGGCGGACTAGCGGGAGGCGAGCAGTACTTC
CASRTGGLAGGEQYF
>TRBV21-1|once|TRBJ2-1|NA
TGTGCCAGCAGGCCCCAAAGAACGACAGGCCAGGATGAGCAGTTCTTC
CASRPQRTTGQDEQFF
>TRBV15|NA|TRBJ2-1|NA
TGTGCCACCAGCAGCCCCCACCAAGGGGGGGGCAATGAGCAGTTCTTC
CATSSPHQGGGNEQFF
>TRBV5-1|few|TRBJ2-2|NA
TGCGCCAGCAGCGCGGGACACCTTCCGAACACCGGGGAGCTGTTTTTT
CASSAGHLPNTGELFF
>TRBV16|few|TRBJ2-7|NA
TGTGCCAGCAGCTCCGACATCTACGAGCAGTACTTC
CASSSDIYEQYF
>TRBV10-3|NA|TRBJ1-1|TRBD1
TGTGCCATCAGGGGACAGACGAACAGTAGGTTGGCTTTCTTT
CAIRGQTNSRLAFF
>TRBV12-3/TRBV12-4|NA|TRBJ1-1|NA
TGTGCCAGCTCTGTTGGTTCTTACACTGAAGCTTTCTTT
CASSVGSYTEAFF
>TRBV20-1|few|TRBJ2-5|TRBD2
TGCAGTGCCGGGACTAGCGGGAGGGCAACGGAGACCCAGTACTTC
CSAGTSGRATETQYF
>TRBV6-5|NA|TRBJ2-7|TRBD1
TGTGCCAGCAGTTACTCCCGGACAGGGTTCTACGAGCAGTACTTC
CASSYSRTGFYEQYF
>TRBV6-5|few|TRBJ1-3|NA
TGTGCCAGCAGTTACGCTCAGGGGTTTAGCTCTGGAAACACCATATATTTT
CASSYAQGFSSGNTIYF
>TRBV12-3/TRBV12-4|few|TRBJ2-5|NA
TGTGCCAGCAGGAAGACAGTCTCCTCGGGGTCCCAGTACTTC
CASRKTVSSGSQYF
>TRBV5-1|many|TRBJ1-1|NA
TGCGCCAGCAGCAATCTAGGGACATCGCCGGGGACTGAAGCTTTCTTT
CASSNLGTSPGTEAFF
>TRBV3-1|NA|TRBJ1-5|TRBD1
TGTGCCAGCAGCTTGGGGACAGGGGTGAATCCCCAGCATTTT
CASSLGTGVNPQHF
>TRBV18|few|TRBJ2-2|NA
TGTGCCAGCGTCGGGACTGTGAACACCGGGGAGCTGTTTTTT
CASVGTVNTGELFF
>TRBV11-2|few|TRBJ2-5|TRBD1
TGTGCCAGCACGGGGACAGGGTCTTGGAAGACCCAGTACTTC
CASTGTGSWKTQYF
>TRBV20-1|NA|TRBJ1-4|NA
TGCAGTGCTAGAGCGGCCCCTAATGAAAAACTGTTTTTT
CSARAAPNEKLFF
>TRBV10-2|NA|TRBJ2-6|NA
TGCGCCAGCAGTGAGTCCCGGAGCTCTGGGGCCAACGTCCTGACTTTC
CASSESRSSGANVLTF
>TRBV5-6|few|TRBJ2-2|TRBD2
TGTGCCAGCAGCCAACTTAGCGGGGGGCCCACCGGGGAGCTGTTTTTT
CASSQLSGGPTGELFF
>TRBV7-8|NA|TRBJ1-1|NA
TGTGCCAGCAGCCACAGGGATTTGGTCACTGAAGCTTTCTTT
CASSHRDLVTEAFF
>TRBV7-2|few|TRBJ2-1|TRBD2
TGTGCCAGCAGCTTAGGAGCGGGAGGGCCACCCTACAATGAGCAGTTCTTC
CASSLGAGGPPYNEQFF
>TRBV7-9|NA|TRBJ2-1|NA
TGTGCCAGCAGCTTGGGGCCGGGGAGGAGAGCCTACAATGAGCAGTTCTTC
CASSLGPGRRAYNEQFF
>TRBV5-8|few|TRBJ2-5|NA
TGTGCCATCCGAATCCATAGCGTAGCCGGGTGGACCCAGTACTTC
CAIRIHSVAGWTQYF
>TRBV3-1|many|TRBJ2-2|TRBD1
TGTGCCAGCAGCTCGGACAGGGGGAACACCGGGGAGCTGTTTTTT
CASSSDRGNTGELFF
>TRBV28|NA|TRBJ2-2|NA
TGTGCCAGCAGCCGAAGCTCCCAGGGAAACACCGGGGAGCTGTTTTTT
CASSRSSQGNTGELFF
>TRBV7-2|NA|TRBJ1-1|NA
TGTGCCAGCAGCCTACAGGGCCGGGGAGCTTTCTTT
CASSLQGRGAFF
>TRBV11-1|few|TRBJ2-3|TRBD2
TGTGCCAGCAGCTTCCCTCCTCGGGCTAGCGGGAGGACAGATACGCAGTATTTT
CASSFPPRASGRTDTQYF
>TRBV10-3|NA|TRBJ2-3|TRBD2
TGTGCCATCAGTTCCGGGACTAGCGGGGGAGATACGCAGTATTTT
CAISSGTSGGDTQYF
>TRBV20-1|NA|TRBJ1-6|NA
TGCAGTGCTAACCCTGACAGGAAAATTAGTTCACCCCTCCACTTT
CSANPDRKISSPLHF
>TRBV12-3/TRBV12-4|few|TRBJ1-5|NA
TGTGCCAGCAGTCCCTCGGGGGGGAATCAGCCCCAGCATTTT
CASSPSGGNQPQHF
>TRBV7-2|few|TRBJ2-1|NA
TGTGCCAGCAGCTGGGACTTGAGCTCCTACAATGAGCAGTTCTTC
CASSWDLSSYNEQFF
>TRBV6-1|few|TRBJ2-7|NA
TGTGCCAGCAGCCAGGGTGGCTCGGGCGAGCAGTACTTC
CASSQGGSGEQYF
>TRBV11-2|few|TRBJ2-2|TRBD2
TGTGCCAGCGTAGCGCAGAGGCTAGCGGGGGGAGACACCGGGGAGCTGTTTTTT
CASVAQRLAGGDTGELFF
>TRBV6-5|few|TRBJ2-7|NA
TGTGCCAGCAGTTCCTCTGGGCCCCCCTCTGTCTACGAGCAGTACTTC
CASSSSGPPSVYEQYF
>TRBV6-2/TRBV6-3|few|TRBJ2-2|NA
TGTGCCAGCTCGCTGATAACAGTAACCGGGGAGCTGTTTTTT
CASSLITVTGELFF
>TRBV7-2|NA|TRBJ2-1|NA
TGTGCCAGCAGCTTGAGGTCCCCGGATGAGCAGTTCTTC
CASSLRSPDEQFF
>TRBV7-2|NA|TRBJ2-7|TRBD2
TGTGCCAGCAGACTAGCGGGAGGTACCTACGAGCAGTACTTC
CASRLAGGTYEQYF
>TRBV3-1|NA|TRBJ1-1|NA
TGTGCCAGCAGCCAAGTGATGGCGGCTGAAGCTTTCTTT
CASSQVMAAEAFF
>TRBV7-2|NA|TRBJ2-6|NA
TGTGCCAGCAGCCCACGCCCCTCTGGGGCCAACGTCCTGACTTTC
CASSPRPSGANVLTF
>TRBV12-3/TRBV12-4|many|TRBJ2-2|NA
TGTGCCAGCATCCCCTGGGGCAGCCAGAACACCGGGGAGCTGTTTTTT
CASIPWGSQNTGELFF
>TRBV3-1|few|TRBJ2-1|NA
TGTGCCAGCAGCCCCGGCGGGCCTGGCAACAATGAGCAGTTCTTC
CASSPGGPGNNEQFF